The 15 T cell receptor beta chains below were found in one sample sequenced in a study of CD8 T cells in ankylosing spondylitis. No antigen has been assigned to these receptors. TCRdb passed the 5' RACE reads through MiXCR, listing each CDR3 protein once. The sample has around 390,000 distinct CDR3 sequences; more than 20% are singletons. Overall study results and limits: Within ankylosing spondylitis blood, a TCR beta motif made up of eight highly homologous variants appeared to be characteristic.

Sequencing used blood, either unsorted or a sorted T cell fraction (not recorded which). These receptor sequences come from a male donor with ankylosing spondylitis.

This clonotype has ten or more counts. The chain has TRBV7-6 and TRBJ1-3; D is uncertain. The germline gives CDR1 SGHVS, CDR2 FNYEAQ. The CDR3 has 14 residues. V was shortened by 1 base and J by 2 bases, with 6 bases between the two germline ends. CDR3 residues: CASSLVAAGNTIYF. CDR3 coding DNA: TGTGCCAGCAGCTTAGTCGCTGCTGGAAACACCATATATTTT. Based on the CDR3 plus reference TRBV7-6 and TRBJ1-3, the full variable domain is GAGVSQSPRYKVTKRGQDVALRCDPISGHVSLYWYRQALGQGPEFLTYFNYEAQQDKSGLPNDRFSAERPEGSISTLTIQRTEQRDSAMYRCASSLVAAGNTIYFGEGSWLTVV.

This clonotype was seen repeatedly, ten times or more. The chain recombines TRBV5-6 with TRBJ2-1, with a weak D call TRBD2 (5 bases). The V and J ends lost 0 bases and 7 bases respectively, with 8 bases between them. Germline V gives CDR1 SGHDT, CDR2 YYEEEE. The CDR3 sequence is 13 residues long. CDR3 loop: CASSLGTPNEQFF. For the CDR3, the DNA is TGTGCCAGCAGCTTGGGGACTCCAAATGAGCAGTTCTTC.

The J gene is TRBJ2-1, the V gene TRBV12-3 or TRBV12-4; 10 bases map to TRBD2. The ends lost 5 bases at V and 7 bases at J; junction bases unmatched: 14. The CDR3 consists of 17 residues. The CDR3 spells CASSPTLAGAVGNEQFF. The CDR3 DNA is TGTGCCAGCAGTCCGACTCTAGCGGGAGCTGTCGGGAATGAGCAGTTCTTC.

The rearrangement links TRBV7-2 to TRBJ2-1; 8 positions match TRBD2. Per the germline V gene, CDR1 is SGHTA and CDR2 is FQGNSA. CDR3 length: 15 amino acids. V shed 5 bases and J 7 bases; nucleotides not matched to a gene: 10. The CDR3 sequence is CASSTRTSNGNEQFF. In nucleotides, the CDR3 is TGTGCCAGCAGCACCCGGACTAGCAATGGAAATGAGCAGTTCTTC.

V gene TRBV4-1 combines with J gene TRBJ2-7; possible D gene TRBD2, 5 bases. Looked up from germline, CDR1 is MGHRA and CDR2 is YSYEKL. V was shortened by 6 bases and J by 0 bases, with 12 bases between the two germline ends. The CDR3 is made up of 14 amino acids. The CDR3 DNA sequence: TGCGCCAGCAGACTAAGCGGAGCCTCCTACGAGCAGTACTTC. Encoded protein: CASRLSGASYEQYF.

This clonotype was observed many times. This rearrangement joins TRBV4-3 to TRBJ2-5; perhaps TRBD2 as D (6 bases). Between the trimmed V and J ends, which lost 1 base and 2 bases, there was a span of 8 bases. Germline assignment: CDR1 LGHNA and CDR2 YSLEER. The CDR3 contains 14 residues. CDR3 in DNA: TGCGCCAGCAGCCAAGGGAGGGGACAAGAGACCCAGTACTTC. Its translation: CASSQGRGQETQYF.

The V and J genes are TRBV28 and TRBJ2-7; D ambiguous. V lost 2 bases and J 4 bases, leaving 18 bases between the germline ends. The CDR3 has 16 amino acids. Germline V lookup: CDR1 MDHEN, CDR2 SYDVKM. CDR3 in amino acids: CASSLRPGHRLYEQYF. The CDR3 region has the DNA TGTGCCAGCAGTTTAAGACCTGGTCATAGGTTATACGAGCAGTACTTC.

This clonotype was seen a handful of times. The chain uses TRBV12-3 or TRBV12-4 and TRBJ2-5, with D possibly matching TRBD2 (6 bases). The CDR3 loop spans 17 amino acids. With 4 bases removed from V and 2 bases from J, the gap between germline ends came to 20 bases. The CDR3 DNA reads as TGTGCCAGCAGTTCCCCGCGGACTAACTCGGGGCAAGAGACCCAGTACTTC. This sequence encodes CASSSPRTNSGQETQYF.

J is TRBJ2-5 and V is TRBV7-2; 7 bases align to TRBD1. The CDR3 is made up of 17 amino acids. With 4 bases clipped from V and 5 bases from J, the junction kept 16 bases outside the gene matches. The germline CDR1 and CDR2 sequences are SGHTA and FQGNSA. CDR3 nucleotides: TGTGCCAGCAGCTCGATAAAACAGGGGAACTACCGGGAGACCCAGTACTTC. Translation gives CASSSIKQGNYRETQYF.

This clonotype has just a few counts. The chain carries TRBV12-5 and TRBJ2-7; TRBD2 aligns across 14 bases. Trimming at V came to 4 bases and at J to 1 base, leaving 6 bases not matched to a gene. The CDR3 runs to 17 residues. Germline CDR1 LGHNT, CDR2 FRNRAP. The CDR3 coding sequence is TGTGCTAGTGGTTACCTAGGGACTAGCGGGAGTTCCTACGAGCAGTACTTC. The encoded protein is CASGYLGTSGSSYEQYF. Looking up the rest from reference TRBV12-5 and TRBJ2-7 gives the full variable domain: DARVTQTPRHKVTEMGQEVTMRCQPILGHNTVFWYRQTMMQGLELLAYFRNRAPLDDSGMPKDRFSAEMPDATLATLKIQPSEPRDSAVYFCASGYLGTSGSSYEQYFGPGTRLTVT.

This clonotype was recorded a few times. The chain is built from TRBV11-2 and TRBJ2-7; possible D gene TRBD2, 7 bases. V was clipped by 6 bases and J by 4 bases, with 25 bases between them. This CDR3 has 17 residues. In germline, CDR1 is SGHAT, CDR2 FQNNGV. CDR3 sequence: CASSFFRLAGEGYEQYF. The DNA for the CDR3 is TGTGCCAGCAGTTTTTTTCGCCTGGCAGGGGAGGGGTACGAGCAGTACTTC.

This clonotype was observed a handful of times. The chain is built from TRBV29-1 and TRBJ2-7; TRBD2 aligns across 7 bases. The CDR3 consists of 12 residues. Germline CDR1 and CDR2: SQVTM and ANQGSEA. J lost 5 bases, V lost 7 bases, and 8 bases had no gene match. In DNA, the CDR3 is TGCAGCGCTGGGAGGGCGAGCCACGAGCAGTACTTC. Translated, it gives CSAGRASHEQYF.

This clonotype has a count of ten or more. A read error may produce the germline difference seen at one junction end. The chain uses TRBV5-1 and TRBJ2-1; 9 bases align to TRBD2. The CDR3 consists of 15 residues. Germline V CDR1 and CDR2: SGHRS, YFSETQ. CDR3 DNA: TGTGCCAGCAGCTTATCCAGCGGGGGGTACAATGAGCAGTTCTTC. It codes for CASSLSSGGYNEQFF.

The chain is built from TRBV3-1 and TRBJ1-1, with D maybe TRBD1 (5 bases). Trimming took 3 bases from V and 4 from J, leaving 12 bases between them. Per the germline V gene, CDR1 is LGHDT and CDR2 is YNNKEL (reference sequence). This CDR3 region has 14 residues. DNA for the CDR3: TGTGCCAGCAGCCAGGGTCGCAGGGCCACTGAAGCTTTCTTT. Its protein product is CASSQGRRATEAFF.

This clonotype was counted between two and nine times. V and J are TRBV5-1 and TRBJ2-7; no reliable D call. The germline V gene encodes CDR1 SGHRS and CDR2 YFSETQ. Trimming removed 2 bases at V and 5 bases at J, with 17 bases between. The CDR3 contains 15 residues. The CDR3 loop reads CASSFQPPDGNEQYF. DNA for the CDR3: TGCGCCAGCAGCTTCCAGCCCCCCGATGGCAACGAGCAGTACTTC.